The clone carrying this T cell receptor beta chain was found once. In Seattle, patients joined the study during active infection and were tracked longitudinally. This specimen comes from a study of blood T cell repertoires in COVID-19. Study context: Samples of COVID-19 (acute and convalescent) were obtained from the United States, Italy and Spain. Nucleic acid was either cDNA or gDNA, and it came from T cells, B-cell-depleted T cells, or PBMCs.

Original processing methods: Scientists estimated how many nucleated cells there were by amplifying reference gene primers. TCRdb's table, derived via immunoSEQ multiplex PCR, lists solely in-frame clones and lacks some. Clone size and the V and J calls come from that table; the DNA yielded D and trimming. The sample yields hundreds of thousands of clones, around 90% seen once. Sequenced sample: peripheral blood. The TCR sequence derives from a woman aged 70 to 79 with COVID-19, enrolled during active disease.

The CDR3 sequence is CASSLTGGSAQHGYTF. In nucleotides, the CDR3 is TGCGCCAGCAGCTTGACAGGGGGGTCCGCCCAACATGGCTACACCTTC. V usage is TRBV5-1 and J usage is TRBJ1-2, with TRBD1 identical over 8 bases. Germline V gives CDR1 SGHRS, CDR2 YFSETQ. The CDR3 spans 16 residues. V shed 1 base and J 6 bases; nucleotides not matched to a gene: 11.